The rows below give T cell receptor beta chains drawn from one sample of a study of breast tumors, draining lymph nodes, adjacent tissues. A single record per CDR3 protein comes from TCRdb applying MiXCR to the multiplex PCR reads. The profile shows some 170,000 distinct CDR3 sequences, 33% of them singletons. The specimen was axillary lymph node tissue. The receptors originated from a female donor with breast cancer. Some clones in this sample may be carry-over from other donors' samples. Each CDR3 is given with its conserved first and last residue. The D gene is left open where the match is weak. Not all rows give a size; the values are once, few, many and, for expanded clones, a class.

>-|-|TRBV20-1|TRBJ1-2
CSALRARFGYTF
TGCAGTGCTCTCCGGGCGAGATTTGGCTACACCTTC
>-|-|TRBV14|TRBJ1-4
CASSHPTGREKLSF
TGTGCCAGCAGCCACCCGACGGGGCGCGAAAAACTGTCTTTT
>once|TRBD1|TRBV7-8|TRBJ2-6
CASSLGGTGANVLTF
TGTGCCAGCAGCTTAGGGGGGACAGGGGCTAACGTCCTGACTTTC
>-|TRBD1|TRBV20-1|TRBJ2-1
CSALARDSHFHEQFF
TGCAGTGCCCTAGCCCGGGACAGTCACTTTCATGAGCAGTTCTTC
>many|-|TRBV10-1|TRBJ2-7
CASSENFHYEQYF
TGCGCCAGCAGTGAAAACTTTCACTACGAGCAGTACTTC
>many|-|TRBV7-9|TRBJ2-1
CASSPQASGREEQFF
TGTGCCAGCAGCCCCCAGGCCTCCGGGAGAGAGGAGCAGTTCTTC
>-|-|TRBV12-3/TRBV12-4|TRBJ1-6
CASSSYARRWQYFGPVSPLHF
-
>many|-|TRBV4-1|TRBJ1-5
CASSQVWGGGGNQPQHF
TGCGCCAGCAGCCAAGTTTGGGGTGGGGGGGGCAATCAGCCCCAGCATTTT
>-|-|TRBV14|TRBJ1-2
CASSHYSGGYTF
TGTGCCAGCAGCCACTACAGTGGGGGCTACACCTTC
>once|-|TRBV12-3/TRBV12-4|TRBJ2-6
CASGLTGTSKANVLTF
TGTGCCAGCGGCCTCACCGGGACCTCTAAGGCCAACGTCCTGACTTTC
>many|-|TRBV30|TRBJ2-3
CAWSATRVGQYF
TGTGCCTGGAGTGCAACGCGGGTGGGGCAGTATTTT
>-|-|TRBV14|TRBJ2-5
CASSQDRLVGGKTQYF
TGTGCCAGCAGCCAAGATAGGCTAGTGGGGGGAAAGACCCAGTACTTC
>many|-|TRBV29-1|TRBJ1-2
CSVLNREEGGYTF
TGCAGCGTTTTGAATCGGGAAGAGGGTGGCTACACCTTC
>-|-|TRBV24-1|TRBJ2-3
CATRGRFSSTNTQYF
TGTGCCACCAGGGGAAGGTTTTCTAGCACGAATACGCAGTATTTT
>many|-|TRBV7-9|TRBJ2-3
CASSTQGRTDTQYF
TGTGCCAGCAGCACACAGGGCCGCACAGATACGCAGTATTTT
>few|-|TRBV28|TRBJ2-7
CASSLQGILYEQYF
TGTGCCAGCAGTCTACAGGGAATCCTCTACGAGCAGTACTTC
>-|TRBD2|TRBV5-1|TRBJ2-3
CASSPRLAGGADTQYF
TGCGCCAGCAGCCCCAGACTAGCGGGAGGCGCAGATACGCAGTATTTT
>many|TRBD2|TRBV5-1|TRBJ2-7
CASSLGLAGGAYEQYF
TGCGCCAGCAGCTTGGGACTAGCGGGGGGGGCCTACGAGCAGTACTTC
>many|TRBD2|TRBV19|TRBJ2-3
CASSIAPTSSYTDTQYF
TGTGCCAGTAGTATAGCCCCGACTAGCAGCTACACAGATACGCAGTATTTT
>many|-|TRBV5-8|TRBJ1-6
CASSFEQGRNSPLHF
TGTGCCAGCAGCTTCGAACAGGGAAGGAATTCACCCCTCCACTTT
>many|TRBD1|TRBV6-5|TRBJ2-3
CASSSTGDTQYF
TGTGCCAGCAGTTCCACAGGGGACACGCAGTATTTT
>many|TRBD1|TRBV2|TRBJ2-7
CASSHNRGRSYEQYF
TGTGCCAGCAGTCATAACAGGGGGCGCTCCTACGAGCAGTACTTC
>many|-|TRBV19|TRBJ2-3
CASRRADTQYF
TGTGCCAGTAGACGAGCAGATACGCAGTATTTT
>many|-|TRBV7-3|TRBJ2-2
CASSYSGIGELFF
TGTGCCAGCAGCTACTCAGGGATCGGGGAGCTGTTTTTT
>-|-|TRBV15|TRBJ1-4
CVTTYRQNGKLFF
TGTGTCACCACCTACCGACAGAATGGAAAACTGTTTTTT
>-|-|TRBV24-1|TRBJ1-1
CATSDEQAQGAFF
TGTGCCACCAGTGATGAACAGGCCCAGGGAGCTTTCTTT
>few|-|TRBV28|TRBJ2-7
CATIPWGTGFYEQYF
TGTGCCACCATTCCGTGGGGGACGGGGTTCTACGAGCAGTACTTC
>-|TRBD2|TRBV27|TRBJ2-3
CAISTRLAGGTDTQYF
TGTGCCATCAGTACCAGACTAGCGGGAGGGACAGATACGCAGTATTTT
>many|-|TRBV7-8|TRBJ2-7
CASSLAGMGSGSEQYF
TGTGCCAGCAGCTTAGCCGGGATGGGGAGTGGGTCCGAGCAGTACTTC
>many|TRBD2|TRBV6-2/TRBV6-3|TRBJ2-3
CASRPTGLAGGTDTQYF
TGTGCCAGCAGACCCACCGGACTAGCGGGGGGCACAGATACGCAGTATTTT
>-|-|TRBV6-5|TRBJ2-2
CASSYEQVNTGELFF
TGTGCCAGCAGTTACGAACAGGTGAACACCGGGGAGCTGTTTTTT
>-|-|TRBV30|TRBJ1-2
CAWRRRGEQGYTF
TGTGCCTGGAGACGCAGGGGTGAGCAAGGCTACACCTTC
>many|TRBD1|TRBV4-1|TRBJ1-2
CASSQERQGRGNYGYTF
TGCGCCAGCAGCCAAGAACGACAGGGGAGAGGAAACTATGGCTACACCTTC
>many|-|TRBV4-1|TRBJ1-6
CASSQDTTSSYNSPLHF
TGCGCCAGCAGCCAAGATACCACCAGCTCCTATAATTCACCCCTCCACTTT
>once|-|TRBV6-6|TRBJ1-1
CASSYAENTEAFF
TGTGCCAGCAGTTACGCCGAGAACACTGAAGCTTTCTTT
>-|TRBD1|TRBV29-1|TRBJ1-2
CSVRKGTGVGYTF
TGCAGCGTCCGTAAGGGGACAGGGGTCGGCTACACCTTC
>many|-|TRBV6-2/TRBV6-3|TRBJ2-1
CASSRYSGGNEQFF
TGTGCCAGCAGTAGGTACAGTGGGGGCAATGAGCAGTTCTTC
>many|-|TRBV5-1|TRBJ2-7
CASSFSGSYEQYF
TGCGCCAGCAGCTTCAGCGGGTCCTACGAGCAGTACTTC
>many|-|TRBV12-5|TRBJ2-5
CASGTEQGTQYF
TGTGCTAGTGGGACGGAGCAAGGGACCCAGTACTTC
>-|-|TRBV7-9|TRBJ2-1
CASRPSREQFF
TGTGCCAGCAGACCATCCCGTGAGCAGTTCTTC
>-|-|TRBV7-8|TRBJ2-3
CASSLYTGTDTQYF
TGTGCCAGCAGCCTCTACACCGGCACAGATACGCAGTATTTT
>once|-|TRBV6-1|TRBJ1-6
CASSEGSQSYNSPLHF
TGTGCCAGCAGTGAAGGGTCACAGTCCTACAATTCACCCCTCCACTTT
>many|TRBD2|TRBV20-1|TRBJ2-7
CSASFPIAGAPSYEQYF
TGCAGTGCTAGTTTCCCCATCGCGGGAGCGCCGTCCTACGAGCAGTACTTC
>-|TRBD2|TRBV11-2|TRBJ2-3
CASSLAGGPDTDTQYF
TGTGCCAGCAGCTTAGCGGGGGGGCCGGACACAGATACGCAGTATTTT
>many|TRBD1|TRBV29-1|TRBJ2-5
CSVKGAGETQYF
TGCAGCGTCAAGGGGGCCGGAGAGACCCAGTACTTC
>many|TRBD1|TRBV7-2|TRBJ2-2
CASSLVGTGGWELFF
TGTGCCAGCAGCTTAGTGGGGACAGGGGGCTGGGAGCTGTTTTTT
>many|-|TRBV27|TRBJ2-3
CASRPNDTDTQYF
TGTGCCAGCAGACCGAATGACACAGATACGCAGTATTTT
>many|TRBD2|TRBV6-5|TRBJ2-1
CASSYPGGDNEQFF
TGTGCCAGCAGTTATCCGGGAGGGGACAATGAGCAGTTCTTC
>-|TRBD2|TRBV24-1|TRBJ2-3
CATHSGDTDTQYF
TGTGCCACCCATAGCGGGGACACAGATACGCAGTATTTT
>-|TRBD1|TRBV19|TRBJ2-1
CASRGRRQGRSEQFF
TGTGCCAGTAGAGGACGAAGACAGGGGCGGAGTGAGCAGTTCTTC
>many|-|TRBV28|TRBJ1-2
CASSGIYGYTF
TGTGCCAGCAGTGGAATCTATGGCTACACCTTC
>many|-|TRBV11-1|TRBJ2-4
CASSLASAGARENIQYF
TGTGCCAGCAGCTTAGCGTCGGCGGGGGCGCGGGAAAACATTCAGTACTTC
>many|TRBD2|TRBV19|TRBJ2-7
CASSRPPGLAREDEQYF
TGTGCCAGTAGTAGGCCCCCGGGACTAGCAAGGGAGGACGAGCAGTACTTC
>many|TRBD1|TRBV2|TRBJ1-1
CASSAGQVNTEAFF
TGTGCCAGCAGCGCTGGACAGGTAAACACTGAAGCTTTCTTT
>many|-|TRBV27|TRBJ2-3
CASTHGGGYTDTQYF
TGTGCCAGCACACACGGAGGGGGCTACACAGATACGCAGTATTTT
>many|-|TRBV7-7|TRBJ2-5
CASSLNGEETQYF
TGTGCTAGCAGCTTAAACGGGGAAGAGACCCAGTACTTC
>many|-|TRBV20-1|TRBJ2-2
CSARPRGIATGELFF
TGCAGTGCTCGTCCAAGAGGAATAGCCACCGGGGAGCTGTTTTTT
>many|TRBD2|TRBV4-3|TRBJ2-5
CASSQDAAGGPLRRETQYF
TGCGCCAGCAGCCAAGACGCAGCGGGAGGGCCTCTCCGCCGGGAGACCCAGTACTTC
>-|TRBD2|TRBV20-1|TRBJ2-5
CSAREAGVSATQYF
TGCAGTGCTAGAGAAGCGGGAGTATCAGCTACGCAGTACTTC
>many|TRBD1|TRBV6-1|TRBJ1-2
CASNPRTGPYGYTF
TGTGCCAGCAACCCCCGGACAGGGCCCTATGGCTACACCTTC